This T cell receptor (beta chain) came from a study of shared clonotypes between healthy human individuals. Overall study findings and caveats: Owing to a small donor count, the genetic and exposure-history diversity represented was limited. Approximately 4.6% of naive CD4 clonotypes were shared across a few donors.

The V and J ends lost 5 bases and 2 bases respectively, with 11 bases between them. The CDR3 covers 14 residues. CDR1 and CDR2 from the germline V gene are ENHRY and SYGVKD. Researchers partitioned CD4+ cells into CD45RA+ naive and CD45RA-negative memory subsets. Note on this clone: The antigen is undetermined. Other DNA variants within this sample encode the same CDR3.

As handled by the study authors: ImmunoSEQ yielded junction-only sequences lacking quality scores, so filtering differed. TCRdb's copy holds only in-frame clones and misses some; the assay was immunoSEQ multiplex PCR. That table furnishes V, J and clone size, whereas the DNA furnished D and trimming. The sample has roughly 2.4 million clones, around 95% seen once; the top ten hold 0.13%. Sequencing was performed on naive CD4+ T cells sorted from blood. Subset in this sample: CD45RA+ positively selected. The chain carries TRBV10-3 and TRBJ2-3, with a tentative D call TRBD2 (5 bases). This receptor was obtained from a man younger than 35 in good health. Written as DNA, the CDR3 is TGTGCCATCAGTAGCGGTTCCCCCACAGATACGCAGTATTTT. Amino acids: CAISSGSPTDTQYF.